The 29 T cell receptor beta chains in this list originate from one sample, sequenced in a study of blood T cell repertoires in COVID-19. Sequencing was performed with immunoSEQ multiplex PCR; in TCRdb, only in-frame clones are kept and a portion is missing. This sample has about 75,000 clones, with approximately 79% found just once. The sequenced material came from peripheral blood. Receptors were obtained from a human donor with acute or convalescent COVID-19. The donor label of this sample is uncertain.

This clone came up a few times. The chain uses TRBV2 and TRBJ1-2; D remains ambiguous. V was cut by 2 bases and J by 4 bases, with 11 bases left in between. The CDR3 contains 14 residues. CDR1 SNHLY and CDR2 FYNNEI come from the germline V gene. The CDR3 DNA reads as TGTGCCAGCAGTGAAAGCGGCACCCTCTATGGCTACACCTTC. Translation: CASSESGTLYGYTF. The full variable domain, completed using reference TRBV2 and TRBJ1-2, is EPEVTQTPSHQVTQMGQEVILRCVPISNHLYFYWYRQILGQKVEFLVSFYNNEISEKSEIFDDQFSVERPDGSNFTLKIRSTKLEDSAMYFCASSESGTLYGYTFGSGTRLTVV.

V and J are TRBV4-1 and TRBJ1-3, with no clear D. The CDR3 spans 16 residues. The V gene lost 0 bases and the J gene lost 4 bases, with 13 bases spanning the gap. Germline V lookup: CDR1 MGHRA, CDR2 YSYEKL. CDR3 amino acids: CASSQDGSAGGNTIYF. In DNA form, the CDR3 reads TGCGCCAGCAGCCAAGATGGGAGTGCGGGGGGAAACACCATATATTTT.

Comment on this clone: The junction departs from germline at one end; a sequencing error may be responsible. CDR3: CASTLPGREAQYF. The CDR3 DNA reads as TGTGCCAGCACCCTACCCGGGAGAGAGGCCCAGTACTTC. The V and J genes are TRBV6-6 and TRBJ2-5; perhaps TRBD2 as D (6 bases). Germline CDR1 and CDR2: MNHNY and SVGAGI (reference sequence). This CDR3 has 13 amino acids.

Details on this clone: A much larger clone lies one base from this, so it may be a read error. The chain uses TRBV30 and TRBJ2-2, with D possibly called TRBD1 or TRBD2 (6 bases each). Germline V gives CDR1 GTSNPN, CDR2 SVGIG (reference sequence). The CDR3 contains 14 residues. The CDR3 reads CARRGAGNTGELFF. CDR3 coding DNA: TGTGCCCGGAGGGGGGCCGGAAACACCGGGGAGCTGTTTTTT.

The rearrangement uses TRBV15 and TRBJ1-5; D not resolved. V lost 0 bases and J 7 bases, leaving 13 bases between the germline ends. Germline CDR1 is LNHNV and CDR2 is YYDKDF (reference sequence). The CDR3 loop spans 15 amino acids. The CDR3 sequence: CATSRDISGSQPQHF. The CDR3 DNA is TGTGCCACCAGCAGAGATATTTCGGGGTCACAGCCCCAGCATTTT.

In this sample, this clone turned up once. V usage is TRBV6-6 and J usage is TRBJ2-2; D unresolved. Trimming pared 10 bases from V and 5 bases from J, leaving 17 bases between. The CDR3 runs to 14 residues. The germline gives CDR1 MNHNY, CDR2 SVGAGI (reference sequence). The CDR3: CAICVRPETGELFF. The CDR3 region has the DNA TGTGCCATCTGTGTCAGGCCAGAGACCGGGGAGCTGTTTTTT.

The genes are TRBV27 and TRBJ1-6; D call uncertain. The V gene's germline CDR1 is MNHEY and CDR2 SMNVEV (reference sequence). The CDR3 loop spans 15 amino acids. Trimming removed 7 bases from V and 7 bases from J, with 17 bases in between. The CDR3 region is CASTHVSRSNSPLHF. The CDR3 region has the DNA TGTGCCAGCACCCACGTTTCCAGGTCGAATTCACCCCTCCACTTT.

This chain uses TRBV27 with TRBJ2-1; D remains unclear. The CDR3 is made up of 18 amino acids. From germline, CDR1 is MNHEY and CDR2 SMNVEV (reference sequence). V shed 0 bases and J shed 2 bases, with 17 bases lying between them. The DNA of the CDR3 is TGTGCCAGCAGTTTATCTCGTGGCGTCGGAGTCACCTACAATGAGCAGTTCTTC. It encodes CASSLSRGVGVTYNEQFF.

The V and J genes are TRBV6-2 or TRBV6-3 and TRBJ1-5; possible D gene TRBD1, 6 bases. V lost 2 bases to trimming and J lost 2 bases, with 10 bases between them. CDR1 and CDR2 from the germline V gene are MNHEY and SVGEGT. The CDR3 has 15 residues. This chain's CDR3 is CASSYVQGGNQPQHF. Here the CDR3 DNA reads TGTGCCAGCAGTTACGTACAGGGAGGCAATCAGCCCCAGCATTTT.

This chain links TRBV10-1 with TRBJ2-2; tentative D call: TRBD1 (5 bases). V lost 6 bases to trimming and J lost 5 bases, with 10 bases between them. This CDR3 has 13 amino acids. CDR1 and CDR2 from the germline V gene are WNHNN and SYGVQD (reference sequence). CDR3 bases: TGCGCCAGCAGACCCGACAGTACCGGGGAGCTGTTTTTT. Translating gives CASRPDSTGELFF.

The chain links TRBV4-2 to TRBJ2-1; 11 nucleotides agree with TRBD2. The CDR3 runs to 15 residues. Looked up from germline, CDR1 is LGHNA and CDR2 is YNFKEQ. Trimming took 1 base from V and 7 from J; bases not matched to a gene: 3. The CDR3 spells CASSQGLAGGNEQFF. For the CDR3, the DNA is TGTGCCAGCAGCCAAGGGTTAGCGGGGGGGAATGAGCAGTTCTTC.

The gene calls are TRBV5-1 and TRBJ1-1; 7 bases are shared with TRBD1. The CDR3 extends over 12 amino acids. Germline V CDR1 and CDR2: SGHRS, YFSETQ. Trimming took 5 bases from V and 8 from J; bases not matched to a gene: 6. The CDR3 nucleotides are TGCGCCAGCAGATCGACAGGGTCGGAAGCTTTCTTT. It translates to CASRSTGSEAFF.

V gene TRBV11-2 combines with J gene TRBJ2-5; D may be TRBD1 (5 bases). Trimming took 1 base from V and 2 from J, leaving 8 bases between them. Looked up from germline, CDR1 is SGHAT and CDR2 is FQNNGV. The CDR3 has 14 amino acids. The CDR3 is CASSLAAGQETQYF. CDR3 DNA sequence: TGTGCCAGCAGCTTAGCGGCAGGGCAAGAGACCCAGTACTTC.

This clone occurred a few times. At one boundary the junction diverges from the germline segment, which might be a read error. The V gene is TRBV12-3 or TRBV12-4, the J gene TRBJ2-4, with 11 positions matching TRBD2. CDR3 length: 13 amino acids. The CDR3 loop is CASSLAGGNIQYF. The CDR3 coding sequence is TGTGCCAGCAGTCTAGCGGGAGGAAACATTCAGTACTTC.

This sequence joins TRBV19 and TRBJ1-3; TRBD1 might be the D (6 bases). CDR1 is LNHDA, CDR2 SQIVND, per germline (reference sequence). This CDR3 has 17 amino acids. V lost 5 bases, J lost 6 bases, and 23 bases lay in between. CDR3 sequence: CASSALRTGDRSNTIYF. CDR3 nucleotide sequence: TGTGCCAGTAGTGCTCTACGGACTGGAGACAGGTCAAACACCATATATTTT.

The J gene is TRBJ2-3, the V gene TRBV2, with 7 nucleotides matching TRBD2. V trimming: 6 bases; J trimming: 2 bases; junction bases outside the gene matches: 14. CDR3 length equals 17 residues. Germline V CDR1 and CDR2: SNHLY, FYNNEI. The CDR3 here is CASRGGGGLSLTDTQYF. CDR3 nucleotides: TGTGCCAGCAGGGGAGGCGGGGGACTTTCTCTCACAGATACGCAGTATTTT. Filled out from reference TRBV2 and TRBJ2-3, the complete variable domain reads EPEVTQTPSHQVTQMGQEVILRCVPISNHLYFYWYRQILGQKVEFLVSFYNNEISEKSEIFDDQFSVERPDGSNFTLKIRSTKLEDSAMYFCASRGGGGLSLTDTQYFGPGTRLTVL.

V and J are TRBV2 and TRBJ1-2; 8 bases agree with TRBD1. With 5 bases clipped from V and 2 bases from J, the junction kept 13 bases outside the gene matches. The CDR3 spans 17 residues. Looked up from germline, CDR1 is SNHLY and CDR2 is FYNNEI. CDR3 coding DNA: TGTGCCAGCAGTCCCGGACAGGGACGCCAACACAACTATGGCTACACCTTC. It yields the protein CASSPGQGRQHNYGYTF.

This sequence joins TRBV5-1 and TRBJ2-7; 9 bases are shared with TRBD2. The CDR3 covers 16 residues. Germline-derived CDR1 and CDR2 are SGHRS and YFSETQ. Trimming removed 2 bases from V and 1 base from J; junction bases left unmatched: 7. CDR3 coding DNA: TGCGCCAGCAGCTTTCAACTAGCGGGTCCATCCTACGAGCAGTACTTC. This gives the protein CASSFQLAGPSYEQYF.

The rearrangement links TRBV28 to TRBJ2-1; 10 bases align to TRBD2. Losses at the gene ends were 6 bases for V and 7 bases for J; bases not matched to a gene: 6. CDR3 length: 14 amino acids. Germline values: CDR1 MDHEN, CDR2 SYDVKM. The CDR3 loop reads CASRLAGGSNEQFF. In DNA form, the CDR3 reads TGTGCCAGCAGATTAGCGGGAGGTAGTAATGAGCAGTTCTTC.

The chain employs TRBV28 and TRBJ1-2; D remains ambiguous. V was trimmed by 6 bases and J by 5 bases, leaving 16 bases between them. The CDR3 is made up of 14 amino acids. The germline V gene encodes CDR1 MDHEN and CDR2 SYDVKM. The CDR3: CASRAEGVIYGYTF. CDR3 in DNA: TGTGCCAGCAGGGCGGAGGGTGTTATTTATGGCTACACCTTC.

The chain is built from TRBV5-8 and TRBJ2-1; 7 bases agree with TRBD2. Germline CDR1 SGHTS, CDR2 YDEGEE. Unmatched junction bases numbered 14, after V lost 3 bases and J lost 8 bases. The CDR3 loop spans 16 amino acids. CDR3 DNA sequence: TGTGCCAGCAGCTCCCCGGGGAGGGTGTGGGTGGATGAGCAGTTCTTC. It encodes CASSSPGRVWVDEQFF.

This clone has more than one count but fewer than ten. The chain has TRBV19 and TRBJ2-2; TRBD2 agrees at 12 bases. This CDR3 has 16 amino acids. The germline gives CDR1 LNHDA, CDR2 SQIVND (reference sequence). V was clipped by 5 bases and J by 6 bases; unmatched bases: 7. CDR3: CASSGLAGLGPGELFF. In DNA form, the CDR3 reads TGTGCCAGTAGTGGACTAGCGGGACTAGGCCCCGGGGAGCTGTTTTTT. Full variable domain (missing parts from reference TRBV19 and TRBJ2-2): DGGITQSPKYLFRKEGQNVTLSCEQNLNHDAMYWYRQDPGQGLRLIYYSQIVNDFQKGDIAEGYSVSREKKESFPLTVTSAQKNPTAFYLCASSGLAGLGPGELFFGEGSRLTVL.

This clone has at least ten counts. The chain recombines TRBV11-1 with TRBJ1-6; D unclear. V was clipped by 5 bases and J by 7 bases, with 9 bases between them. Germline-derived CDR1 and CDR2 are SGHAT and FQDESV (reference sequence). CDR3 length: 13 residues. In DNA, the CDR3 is TGTGCCAGCAGCCTTCACGAGAATTCACCCCTCCACTTT. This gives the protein CASSLHENSPLHF. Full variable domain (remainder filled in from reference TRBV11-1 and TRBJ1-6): EAEVAQSPRYKITEKSQAVAFWCDPISGHATLYWYRQILGQGPELLVQFQDESVVDDSQLPKDRFSAERLKGVDSTLKIQPAELGDSAMYLCASSLHENSPLHFGNGTRLTVT.

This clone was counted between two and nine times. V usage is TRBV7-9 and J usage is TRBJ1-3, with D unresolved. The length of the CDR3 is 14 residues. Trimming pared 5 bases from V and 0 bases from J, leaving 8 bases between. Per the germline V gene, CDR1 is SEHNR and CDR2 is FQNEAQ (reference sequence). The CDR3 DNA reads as TGTGCCAGCAGCCCTTTGGCCTCTGGAAACACCATATATTTT. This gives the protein CASSPLASGNTIYF.

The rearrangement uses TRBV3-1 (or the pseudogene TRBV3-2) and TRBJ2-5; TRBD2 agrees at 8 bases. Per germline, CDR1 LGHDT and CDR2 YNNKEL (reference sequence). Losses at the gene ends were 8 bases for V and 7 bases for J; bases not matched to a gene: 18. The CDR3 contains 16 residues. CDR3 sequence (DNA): TGTGCCAGCGCCGCCGTTGGACTAGCCGGTCGCGGGACCCAGTACTTC. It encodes CASAAVGLAGRGTQYF.

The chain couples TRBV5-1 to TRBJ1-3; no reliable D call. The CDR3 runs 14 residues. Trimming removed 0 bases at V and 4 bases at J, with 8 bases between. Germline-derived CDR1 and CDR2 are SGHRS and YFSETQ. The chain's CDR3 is CASSLALAGNTIYF. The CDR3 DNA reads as TGCGCCAGCAGCTTGGCCTTAGCGGGAAACACCATATATTTT.

This CDR3 is CASSPQGRNTGELFF. CDR3 coding DNA: TGTGCCAGCAGCCCTCAGGGTCGGAACACCGGGGAGCTGTTTTTT. The chain couples TRBV5-6 to TRBJ2-2; tentative D call: TRBD1 (5 bases). CDR3 size: 15 residues. V shed 4 bases and J shed 1 base, with 11 bases lying between them. Germline V gives CDR1 SGHDT, CDR2 YYEEEE.

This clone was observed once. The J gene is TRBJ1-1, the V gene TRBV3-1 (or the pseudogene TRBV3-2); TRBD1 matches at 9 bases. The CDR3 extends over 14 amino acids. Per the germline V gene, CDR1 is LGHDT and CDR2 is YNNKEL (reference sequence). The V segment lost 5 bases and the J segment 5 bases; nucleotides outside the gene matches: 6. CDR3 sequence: CASSSRDRDTEAFF. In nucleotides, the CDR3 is TGTGCCAGCAGCTCCCGGGACAGGGATACTGAAGCTTTCTTT.

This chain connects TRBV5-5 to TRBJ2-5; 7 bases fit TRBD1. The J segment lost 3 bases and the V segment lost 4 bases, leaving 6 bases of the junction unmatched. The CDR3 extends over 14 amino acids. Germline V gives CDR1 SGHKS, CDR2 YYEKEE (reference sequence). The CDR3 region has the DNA TGTGCCAGCAGCCTCCGACAGGGAGAAGAGACCCAGTACTTC. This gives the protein CASSLRQGEETQYF.